This T cell receptor (beta chain) comes out of a study of neoadjuvant anti-PD-1 for oral cavity cancer (dated by TCRdb to about 2021). About the investigation overall: Three to four biweekly doses of nivolumab at 3 mg/kg were mostly administered to patients before curative-intent surgical resection. The parent correlative cohort had around 13 patients and a response rate of more than 25%. Under RECIST 1.1, a patient counted as a responder if showing complete response, partial response or stable disease, and as a non-responder if showing progression. Patients without progression received a fourth nivolumab dose around day 43 and underwent definitive surgical resection on days 50-56. Summary of the overall study and its limitations: TCR analyses included only a few patients per response group, and the authors called for larger cohorts for validation. After neoadjuvant nivolumab, non-responders showed significantly higher T cell clonality (Gini index) in PBMCs than responders did. Higher pretreatment blood Treg/Th17 ratios correlated with both higher pretreatment blood TCRbeta clonality and lower post-treatment tumor TCRbeta clonality.

The time point tag for this specimen amounts to: before neoadjuvant nivolumab. The patients had newly diagnosed stage II-IVA oral cavity squamous cell carcinoma and had not received any prior systemic or radiation treatment. The cohort was composed of patients with HPV-negative, locally advanced oral cavity squamous cell carcinoma. No culture maintenance or expansion was done, as the peripheral blood mononuclear cells went straight to analysis. The samples were drawn from a longitudinal correlative study tied to a single-arm phase II trial testing neoadjuvant nivolumab in oral cavity squamous cell carcinoma. Subject-matched pre- and post-treatment PBMCs and tumors from three responders and three non-responders underwent genomic DNA-based TCRbeta sequencing. Peripheral blood mononuclear cells were drawn once before nivolumab treatment and a second time after treatment, when surgery took place. The Maxwell RSC DNA from Cells kit was used to isolate genomic DNA from PBMCs.

Sequences MGHRA (CDR1) and YSYEKL (CDR2) are obtained from the germline V gene. The CDR3 goes from the cysteine to the phenylalanine over 14 residues. The kept DNA is CDR3 alone, 42 bases in frame from the first base. At the junction V is shortened by 4 bases and J by 4 bases, with 13 bases in between. For deep sequencing of PBMC libraries, mostly around 480 ng of input genomic DNA was used, and six replicates were run per sample. Following the manufacturer's instructions, the team built TCRbeta libraries using the immunoSEQ hsTCRbeta kit. The completed libraries were mixed into a single pool at 3 nM, then sequenced with an Illumina NovaSeq 6000 S4 flow cell. The study's processing was this. The immunoSEQ Analyzer handled quality control and preprocessing of the raw data. The analysis was restricted to productive rearrangements, with each unique CDR3 amino acid sequence defining a clonotype. Repertoire clonality was estimated as the Gini-Simpson index, computed with the R package tcR. Gini indices were compared with Student's t test, and associations with tumor size change were assessed by Pearson correlation. TCRdb's version of the immuneACCESS table is confined to in-frame rearrangements and falls short of the full clone set. An unresolved V gene accounts for under half of the shortfall where checked; the remainder is of unknown origin. D and trimming come from the DNA, and the V and J calls and clone size come from that table. The sample table records 84,000 or so clones; about 80% of these occur just once. The ten largest clones add up to around 3% of the sample.

As concerns this clone: What this receptor recognizes is not known. No much larger clone exists at a distance of one base, and base qualities are not known.

This TCR came from a person aged 35-79 years with oral cavity squamous cell carcinoma. The V and J segments used are TRBV4-1 and TRBJ1-2; TRBD1 is perhaps the D gene, given 5 matching bases. The sequenced sample was PBMCs, obtained before nivolumab (anti-PD-1) treatment. The CDR3 reads as follows: CASSPDGAFYGYTF. In nucleotide form, the sequence is TGCGCCAGCAGCCCGGACGGGGCATTCTATGGCTACACCTTC.